The clone carrying this T cell receptor (beta chain) was seen more than once but under ten times. Antigen: not known. The data originate from a study of early T cells in non-severe SARS-CoV-2 infection. Study overall: Sequencing input comprised bulk RNA from unsorted whole blood; chain pairing was not available.

Attachment of unique molecular identifiers was made to individual cDNA molecules. TCRdb re-called the 5' RACE reads with MiXCR, one entry per CDR3 protein. The sample yields tens of thousands of distinct CDR3 sequences, roughly 12% seen once. Broader study findings: VDJdb matching, biased toward anti-spike CD8 responses, missed private and CD4 specificities.

CDR3 length: 17 residues. V was trimmed by 4 bases and J by 2 bases, leaving 19 bases between them. The sequenced material came from whole blood. The origin of this receptor is an adult who was a healthcare worker with PCR-confirmed SARS-CoV-2 infection or an uninfected control (not recorded which). The rearrangement links TRBV23-1 to TRBJ2-3, with no clear D. TRBV23-1 has ORF status, its function being uncertain. CDR3: CASSRKVRAELTDTQYF. DNA for the CDR3: TGCGCCAGCAGTCGGAAGGTACGAGCTGAGCTCACAGATACGCAGTATTTT.